The 17 T cell receptor beta chains given below trace back to one sample, sequenced in a study of T cell repertoires in cytomegalovirus infection. TCRdb reanalysed the reads using MiXCR and keeps one entry per CDR3 protein. The table has hundreds of thousands of distinct CDR3 sequences, 20% to 30% seen once. The sequenced material came from CD8+ T cells from PBMCs. Source of these receptors: a human donor in good health (CMV status not recorded). Some clones in this sample may be carry-over from other donors' samples.

This clonotype was found a few times. V and J are TRBV7-9 and TRBJ2-4, with D possibly being TRBD2 (6 bases). The V end was cut by 3 bases, the J end by 0 bases, with 6 bases between. Germline assignment: CDR1 SEHNR and CDR2 FQNEAQ (reference sequence). The CDR3 covers 14 residues. CDR3 DNA sequence: TGTGCCAGCAGCTTTAGCGGAGCCAAAAACATTCAGTACTTC. This translates into CASSFSGAKNIQYF.

Note on this clonotype: A read error is possible here, since a much larger clone lies one base away. The rearrangement links TRBV14 to TRBJ2-1, with D possibly matching TRBD1 (6 bases). The CDR3 loop spans 15 amino acids. The V gene's germline CDR1 is SGHDN and CDR2 FVKESK. Here the CDR3 DNA reads TGTGCCAACAGCCAAGAGGGACAAACCTACAATGAGCAGTTCTTC. It is translated as CANSQEGQTYNEQFF.

This clonotype came up a few times. The chain uses TRBV2 and TRBJ2-1, with D maybe TRBD2 (6 bases). Germline V gene data show CDR1 as SNHLY and CDR2 as FYNNEI. The germline V and J ends were trimmed by 8 bases and 7 bases, with 21 bases remaining between them. The CDR3 runs to 15 residues. CDR3 sequence: CASLWGLGGVNEQFF. CDR3 DNA: TGTGCCAGCCTTTGGGGATTGGGAGGAGTTAATGAGCAGTTCTTC.

V and J are TRBV29-1 and TRBJ1-1; no reliable D call. The germline V gene encodes CDR1 SQVTM and CDR2 ANQGSEA. The CDR3 runs 15 residues. The germline V and J ends were trimmed by 3 bases and 0 bases, with 14 bases remaining between them. DNA of the CDR3: TGCAGCGTTGAGTCAGTGGGCCGGCTGAACACTGAAGCTTTCTTT. It specifies CSVESVGRLNTEAFF.

This clonotype has ten or more counts. The chain employs TRBV7-2 and TRBJ2-3; the D is unclear. The CDR3 loop spans 13 amino acids. The V and J ends lost 1 base and 9 bases respectively, with 11 bases between them. Germline CDR1 SGHTA, CDR2 FQGNSA. The CDR3 region has the DNA TGTGCCAGCAGCTTAGGAACGGAAGGCACGCAGTATTTT. Its protein is CASSLGTEGTQYF.

Only a few counts were recorded for this clonotype. This chain joins TRBV7-9 and TRBJ2-3; no clear D. Germline V gene lookup returns CDR1 SEHNR and CDR2 FQNEAQ (reference sequence). The CDR3 length is 15 residues. Trimming removed 0 bases at V and 1 base at J, with 8 bases between. Here the CDR3 DNA reads TGTGCCAGCAGCTTAGCCAAAATGGGCACAGATACGCAGTATTTT. Translated: CASSLAKMGTDTQYF. Combining the CDR3 with reference TRBV7-9 and TRBJ2-3 gives the whole variable domain DTGVSQNPRHKITKRGQNVTFRCDPISEHNRLYWYRQTLGQGPEFLTYFQNEAQLEKSRLLSDRFSAERPKGSFSTLEIQRTEQGDSAMYLCASSLAKMGTDTQYFGPGTRLTVL.

This clonotype was seen repeatedly, ten times or more. This chain links TRBV14 with TRBJ2-7; 12 bases fit TRBD1. CDR1 is SGHDN, CDR2 FVKESK, per germline. The CDR3 is 17 residues long. J gave up 0 bases and V 4 bases, and 7 bases lay outside the gene matches. The CDR3 protein is CASSPGTGGLLSYEQYV. CDR3 DNA: TGTGCCAGCAGCCCGGGGACAGGGGGCCTCCTCTCCTACGAGCAGTACGTC.

The V gene is TRBV20-1, the J gene TRBJ2-2, with D possibly matching TRBD1 (5 bases). The V end lost 0 bases, the J end lost 5 bases, and 13 bases lay between the germline ends. CDR3 size: 15 residues. The germline CDR1 and CDR2 sequences are DFQATT and SNEGSKA (reference sequence). The CDR3 reads CSARDLQGITGELFF. Written as DNA, the CDR3 is TGCAGTGCTAGAGATCTGCAGGGAATAACCGGGGAGCTGTTTTTT.

The table lists this clonotype with a few counts. CDR3 region: CASSSGHRAEAFF. In nucleotides, the CDR3 is TGTGCCAGCAGCTCCGGACATCGAGCTGAAGCTTTCTTT. This chain uses TRBV7-9 with TRBJ1-1, with a weak D call TRBD1 (5 bases). CDR3 length: 13 amino acids. Per germline, CDR1 SEHNR and CDR2 FQNEAQ (reference sequence). Trimming removed 4 bases from V and 6 bases from J, with 12 bases in between. The full variable domain, with the rest looked up from reference TRBV7-9 and TRBJ1-1, is DTGVSQNPRHKITKRGQNVTFRCDPISEHNRLYWYRQTLGQGPEFLTYFQNEAQLEKSRLLSDRFSAERPKGSFSTLEIQRTEQGDSAMYLCASSSGHRAEAFFGQGTRLTVV.

CDR3 bases: TGTGCCAGCAGCTATCCGGGGGAATACACAGATACGCAGTATTTT. Protein product: CASSYPGEYTDTQYF. The chain links TRBV5-6 to TRBJ2-3; D possibly corresponds to TRBD2 (6 bases). Between the trimmed V and J ends, which lost 3 bases and 2 bases, there was a span of 13 bases. The CDR3 has 15 amino acids. Germline V gene sequence: CDR1 SGHDT, CDR2 YYEEEE.

This clonotype was seen a few times. The chain carries TRBV5-1 and TRBJ2-5, with D unclear. The length of the CDR3 is 15 residues. The V gene's germline CDR1 is SGHRS and CDR2 YFSETQ. Trimming left V 6 bases short and J 2 bases short, with 17 bases between. The CDR3 coding sequence is TGCGCCAGCACCGTTGGACGGGTCTTTCAAGAGACCCAGTACTTC. Its translation is CASTVGRVFQETQYF.

This clonotype has ten or more counts. The CDR3 DNA reads as TGTGCCAGCAGGGGACGGTCCTCTCAAAAGACCCAGTACTTC. Residues: CASRGRSSQKTQYF. The chain has TRBV28 and TRBJ2-5, with D perhaps matching TRBD1 or TRBD2 (5 bases each). Per the germline V gene, CDR1 is MDHEN and CDR2 is SYDVKM. Trimming removed 6 bases at V and 6 bases at J, with 17 bases between. This CDR3 is built from 14 residues.

In its sample, this clonotype was seen many times. The chain has TRBV6-5 and TRBJ2-6; D is ambiguous. V was shortened by 2 bases and J by 0 bases, with 8 bases between the two germline ends. From germline, CDR1 is MNHEY and CDR2 SVGAGI. CDR3 length: 16 residues. This CDR3 is CASSYGRPSGANVLTF. Written as DNA, the CDR3 is TGTGCCAGCAGTTACGGCCGTCCCTCTGGGGCCAACGTCCTGACTTTC.

This clonotype was seen only a few times. The chain combines TRBV5-5 with TRBJ1-5, with unresolved D. Trimming left V 1 base short and J 4 bases short, with 6 bases between. The CDR3 is 13 residues long. Germline-derived CDR1 and CDR2 are SGHKS and YYEKEE (reference sequence). The CDR3 sequence is CASSLYENQPQHF. The CDR3 DNA reads TGTGCCAGCAGCTTGTACGAGAATCAGCCCCAGCATTTT.

This clonotype has only a few counts. The chain employs TRBV7-9 and TRBJ1-1; D gene uncertain. The CDR3 runs to 16 residues. The germline V gene has CDR1 SEHNR and CDR2 FQNEAQ (reference sequence). Trimming pared 3 bases from V and 0 bases from J, leaving 14 bases between. CDR3 sequence: CASSFRLESMNTEAFF. CDR3 nucleotides: TGTGCCAGCAGCTTTAGACTCGAGAGCATGAACACTGAAGCTTTCTTT.

The chain has TRBV20-1 and TRBJ2-7, with a possible D match to TRBD2 (6 bases). The germline V gene has CDR1 DFQATT and CDR2 SNEGSKA (reference sequence). The CDR3 is made up of 13 amino acids. The V gene lost 3 bases and the J gene lost 0 bases, with 9 bases spanning the gap. The CDR3 region has the DNA TGCAGTGCTAGGGACTACAGCTCCTACGAGCAGTACGTC. The encoded protein is CSARDYSSYEQYV.

This clonotype was found many times. The chain carries TRBV29-1 and TRBJ1-2; TRBD1 agrees at 7 bases. The CDR3 is made up of 13 amino acids. CDR1 is SQVTM and CDR2 is ANQGSEA in the germline V gene. V was clipped by 3 bases and J by 3 bases; unmatched bases: 4. CDR3 protein: CSVDRGTYYGYTF. The CDR3, as DNA: TGCAGCGTTGACAGGGGGACGTACTATGGCTACACCTTC.